The 13 T cell receptor beta chains given below trace back to one sample, sequenced in a study of CD8 T cells in Susac syndrome. Random hexamers primed reverse transcription of about 0.5 to 1 ug RNA. MiXCR, run by TCRdb on the immunoSEQ multiplex PCR reads, gives a single entry per CDR3 protein. The profile covers some 99,000 distinct CDR3 sequences, with approximately 96% appearing a single time and roughly 0.099% taken by the ten largest. The source material was CD4+ T cells from PBMCs. The receptor set was obtained from a human donor in good health.

The V gene is TRBV29-1, the J gene TRBJ2-1; D remains unclear. The CDR3 sequence is 13 residues long. Germline CDR1 SQVTM, CDR2 ANQGSEA. V shed 8 bases and J shed 6 bases, with 17 bases lying between them. The CDR3 bases are TGCAGCATACGGGCAAGTGGTGGCAATGAGCAGTTCTTC. Its protein product is CSIRASGGNEQFF.

CDR3 loop: CASSPSTTQETQYF. In DNA, the CDR3 is TGTGCCAGCTCACCCTCAACGACTCAAGAGACCCAGTACTTC. The chain couples TRBV18 to TRBJ2-5; no reliable D call. Germline lookup yields CDR1 KGHSH and CDR2 LQKENI. V lost 3 bases and J lost 2, with 10 bases in between. This CDR3 has 14 residues.

The chain uses TRBV7-8 and TRBJ1-1; D is unclear. Germline assignment: CDR1 SGHVS and CDR2 FQNEAQ. There are 16 residues in the CDR3. V gave up 1 base and J gave up 5 bases, with 17 bases separating them. DNA of the CDR3: TGTGCCAGCAGCTTAGATCAAGGCAAAAGGAGGACTGAAGCTTTCTTT. Its translation: CASSLDQGKRRTEAFF.

This sequence joins TRBV5-6 and TRBJ1-2; D is undetermined. This CDR3 spans 14 amino acids. CDR1 and CDR2 from the germline V gene are SGHDT and YYEEEE. With 0 bases removed from V and 4 bases from J, the gap between germline ends came to 10 bases. CDR3 region: CASSLGGLSYGYTF. CDR3 nucleotide sequence: TGTGCCAGCAGCTTGGGAGGGCTCTCCTATGGCTACACCTTC.

The rearrangement links TRBV19 to TRBJ2-1; 10 nucleotides agree with TRBD2. The ends lost 3 bases at V and 8 bases at J; junction bases unmatched: 7. Germline assignment: CDR1 LNHDA and CDR2 SQIVND (reference sequence). This CDR3 spans 15 amino acids. CDR3 amino acids: CASSMVGLADDEQFF. The CDR3 region has the DNA TGTGCCAGTAGTATGGTAGGACTAGCGGACGATGAGCAGTTCTTC.

In DNA form, the CDR3 reads TGTGCCATCAGTGGTGGGACAGGGGGCCTCACTAGCGGGAGTTACAATGAGCAGTTCTTC. Its translation: CAISGGTGGLTSGSYNEQFF. V gene TRBV10-3 combines with J gene TRBJ2-1; the D gene is possibly TRBD1 (12 bases). The germline V gene has CDR1 ENHRY and CDR2 SYGVKD. The CDR3 is 20 amino acids. Trimming left V 4 bases short and J 4 bases short, with 29 bases between.

In the case of this clonotype: The junction does not match germline at one end; this may be a read error. The CDR3 reads CSGQTTSSEQYF. The CDR3 nucleotides are TGCAGCGGCCAGACAACCTCCTCCGAGCAGTACTTC. V and J are TRBV29-1 and TRBJ2-7; D remains ambiguous. Per the germline V gene, CDR1 is SQVTM and CDR2 is ANQGSEA. CDR3 length: 12 amino acids.

The chain carries TRBV6-5 and TRBJ2-7, with D tentatively TRBD2 (5 bases). Germline CDR1 is MNHEY and CDR2 is SVGAGI. The V end was cut by 2 bases, the J end by 2 bases, with 13 bases between. CDR3 size: 15 residues. The CDR3 protein is CASSYGAADTYEQYF. CDR3 in DNA: TGTGCCAGCAGTTACGGAGCGGCAGATACCTACGAGCAGTACTTC.

The chain links TRBV6-2 or TRBV6-3 to TRBJ1-5; TRBD1 matches at 9 bases. The CDR3 extends over 16 amino acids. Germline V gene sequence: CDR1 MNHEY, CDR2 SVGEGT. With 6 bases clipped from V and 6 bases from J, the junction kept 12 bases outside the gene matches. The CDR3: CASSSLDRGGTQPQHF. CDR3 coding DNA: TGTGCCAGCAGCTCTTTGGACAGGGGAGGTACTCAGCCCCAGCATTTT.

V gene TRBV5-4 combines with J gene TRBJ2-5; the D gene is possibly TRBD1 (5 bases). V was clipped by 1 base and J by 2 bases, with 9 bases between them. Germline lookup yields CDR1 SGHNT and CDR2 YYREEE (reference sequence). CDR3 length: 14 amino acids. CDR3 in amino acids: CASSLTGFQETQYF. CDR3 sequence (DNA): TGTGCCAGCAGCTTGACAGGCTTTCAAGAGACCCAGTACTTC.

J is TRBJ2-7 and V is TRBV6-1; no reliable D call. V lost 7 bases and J lost 1, with 8 bases in between. This CDR3 is 12 amino acids long. Germline values: CDR1 MNHNS, CDR2 SASEGT. CDR3 coding DNA: TGTGCCAGCAACTCCCCTTCCTACGAGCAGTACTTC. Protein sequence: CASNSPSYEQYF.

This sequence joins TRBV6-5 and TRBJ2-7; TRBD2 aligns across 11 bases. V gave up 6 bases and J gave up 3 bases; unmatched junction bases: 7. There are 15 residues in the CDR3. From germline, CDR1 is MNHEY and CDR2 SVGAGI. CDR3 in amino acids: CASSPGTSGFYEQYF. The DNA of the CDR3 is TGTGCCAGCAGCCCCGGGACTAGCGGATTCTACGAGCAGTACTTC.

This clonotype has a single count. V and J are TRBV29-1 and TRBJ1-5; the D gene is possibly TRBD1 (5 bases). The CDR3 runs 13 residues. Germline V CDR1 and CDR2: SQVTM, ANQGSEA. V dropped 3 bases and J dropped 0 bases, with 6 bases sitting between them. This chain's CDR3 is CSVETDSNQPQHF. Written as DNA, the CDR3 is TGCAGCGTTGAGACAGATAGCAATCAGCCCCAGCATTTT.